Included here is one T cell receptor (beta chain) sequence, with context. Its antigen is as yet unknown. The sample comes from a study of cytomegalovirus exposure and HLA in healthy donors. Broader study findings: Upon later analysis, HLA-associated TCR beta chains proved more clonally expanded than other, equally common chains. Some V segments, including TRBV6-2 and TRBV6-3, were excluded as indistinguishable.

PCR primers comprised 60 Vbeta and 13 Jbeta primers. Method: immunoSEQ multiplex PCR; TCRdb's copy keeps in-frame clones and lacks some. Of roughly 150,000 clones listed, 76% were seen once; the top ten hold 2.5% to 4%. CDR1 and CDR2 from the germline V gene are LGHNA and YSLEER. The CDR3 runs 15 residues. Trimming shortened V by 0 bases and J by 0 bases, and 9 bases separated the two germline ends. The sequence derives from a man aged 35 to 55 in good health and CMV-seronegative. Sequenced: PBMCs. The chain links TRBV4-3 to TRBJ2-7, with no clear D. CDR3 residues: CASSQDSHNSYEQYF. As DNA, the CDR3 is TGCGCCAGCAGCCAAGACTCACACAACTCCTACGAGCAGTACTTC.